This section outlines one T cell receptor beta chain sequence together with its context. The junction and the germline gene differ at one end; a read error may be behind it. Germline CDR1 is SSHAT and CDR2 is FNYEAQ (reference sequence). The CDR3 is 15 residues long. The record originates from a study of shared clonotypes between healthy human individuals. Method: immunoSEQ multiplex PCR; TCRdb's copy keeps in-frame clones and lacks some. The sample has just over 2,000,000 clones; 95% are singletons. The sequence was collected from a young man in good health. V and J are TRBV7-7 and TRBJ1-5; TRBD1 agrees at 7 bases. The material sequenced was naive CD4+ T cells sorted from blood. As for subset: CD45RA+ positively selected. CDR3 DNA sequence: TGTGCTAGCAGCTTCCTGCGACAGGGAAATCAGCCCCAGCATTTT. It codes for CASSFLRQGNQPQHF.